Below are 25 T cell receptor beta chains sequenced from a single sample in a study of blood T cell repertoires in COVID-19 (dated by TCRdb to about 2020). Library construction relied on the immunoSEQ multiplex PCR assay. Sourced from immuneACCESS, this table was stored by TCRdb with only in-frame sequences that have V and J called. A share of the clones is absent; for the studies checked, an unresolved V gene accounts for under half, and the remainder has no known explanation. Within this sample are roughly 280,000 clones, with about 88% of them counted one time only. The ten top clones hold about 3.6% of the sample. Sequencing input: peripheral blood. The receptors come from a man younger than 35 with active or convalescent COVID-19.

The gene calls are TRBV28 and TRBJ1-4; 9 bases align to TRBD1. CDR1 MDHEN and CDR2 SYDVKM come from the germline V gene. This CDR3 is built from 14 residues. Trimming at V came to 6 bases and at J to 8 bases, leaving 7 bases not matched to a gene. CDR3 in DNA: TGTGCCAGCAGGGCCGGGACAGGGTGGGAAAAACTGTTTTTT. It encodes CASRAGTGWEKLFF.

This chain connects TRBV3-1 (or the pseudogene TRBV3-2) to TRBJ1-1; D perhaps matches TRBD1 (6 bases). V was cut by 7 bases and J by 0 bases, with 15 bases left in between. The CDR3 has 15 amino acids. The germline V gene has CDR1 LGHDT and CDR2 YNNKEL (reference sequence). The chain's CDR3 is CASNYIGGLNTEAFF. The DNA for the CDR3 is TGTGCCAGCAACTATATTGGGGGCTTGAACACTGAAGCTTTCTTT.

This chain uses TRBV10-1 with TRBJ1-2; D is possibly TRBD1 (5 bases). CDR3 size: 14 residues. Looked up from germline, CDR1 is WNHNN and CDR2 is SYGVQD (reference sequence). V lost 11 bases and J 4 bases, leaving 20 bases between the germline ends. CDR3 sequence (DNA): TGCGCCGCGGGGGGTGAGCACCTCAGCTATGGCTACACCTTC. It encodes CAAGGEHLSYGYTF.

V usage is TRBV5-1 and J usage is TRBJ2-1; TRBD2 matches at 7 bases. The CDR3 is 17 amino acids. The V segment lost 6 bases and the J segment 5 bases; nucleotides outside the gene matches: 17. CDR1 is SGHRS, CDR2 YFSETQ, per germline. The CDR3 DNA reads TGCGCCAGCACTTCTTCCGGGACCAGCGGGAACCACAATGAGCAGTTCTTC. Amino acids: CASTSSGTSGNHNEQFF. Variable domain in full (rest from reference TRBV5-1 and TRBJ2-1): KAGVTQTPRYLIKTRGQQVTLSCSPISGHRSVSWYQQTPGQGLQFLFEYFSETQRNKGNFPGRFSGRQFSNSRSEMNVSTLELGDSALYLCASTSSGTSGNHNEQFFGPGTRLTVL.

This chain uses TRBV9 with TRBJ2-5, with TRBD1 as a possible D gene (6 bases). The CDR3 is 14 amino acids. The germline CDR1 and CDR2 sequences are SGDLS and YYNGEE. V was cut by 3 bases and J by 2 bases, with 11 bases left in between. CDR3 sequence reads: CASSAGQSQETQYF. Here the CDR3 DNA reads TGTGCCAGCAGCGCCGGACAGTCACAAGAGACCCAGTACTTC.

The DNA for the CDR3 is TGTGCCAGCAGCTTGGGGCGCGACTCAGATACGCAGTATTTT. Translation: CASSLGRDSDTQYF. The V and J genes are TRBV7-9 and TRBJ2-3, with D perhaps TRBD1 (5 bases). The V gene lost 3 bases and the J gene lost 4 bases, with 11 bases spanning the gap. The CDR3 consists of 14 residues. Germline CDR1 SEHNR, CDR2 FQNEAQ (reference sequence).

V and J are TRBV19 and TRBJ1-3, with D uncertain. Germline values: CDR1 LNHDA, CDR2 SQIVND (reference sequence). Trimming removed 11 bases from V and 8 bases from J, with 16 bases in between. The CDR3 totals 12 residues. The CDR3 coding sequence is TGTGCCGTACGGCGGGAGGCCCACACCATATATTTT. Protein product: CAVRREAHTIYF.

A few counts support this clone. The chain has TRBV3-1 (or the pseudogene TRBV3-2) and TRBJ2-2; the D is unclear. Germline-derived CDR1 and CDR2 are LGHDT and YNNKEL (reference sequence). This CDR3 spans 11 amino acids. Trimming pared 8 bases from V and 6 bases from J, leaving 7 bases between. CDR3 in amino acids: CASYSPGELFF. The CDR3 nucleotides read TGTGCCAGCTACAGCCCCGGGGAGCTGTTTTTT.

This clone was seen a single time. The chain is built from TRBV3-1 (or the pseudogene TRBV3-2) and TRBJ2-1, with 9 bases identical to TRBD1. The ends lost 4 bases at V and 6 bases at J; junction bases unmatched: 13. Germline V gene data show CDR1 as LGHDT and CDR2 as YNNKEL (reference sequence). CDR3 length: 17 amino acids. The CDR3 nucleotides read TGTGCCAGCAGCCCGAATTGGGGGACAGGGAGTCCCAATGAGCAGTTCTTC. Its protein is CASSPNWGTGSPNEQFF.

This clone was detected only a few times. Other DNA sequences from this sample encode an identical CDR3 as well. J is TRBJ1-5 and V is TRBV19; 8 bases are shared with TRBD1. Per germline, CDR1 LNHDA and CDR2 SQIVND (reference sequence). There are 13 residues in the CDR3. The V and J ends lost 6 bases and 4 bases, in that order; junction bases with no gene match: 2. The CDR3 sequence: CASRGQGNQPQHF. CDR3 DNA: TGTGCCAGTAGAGGACAGGGAAATCAGCCCCAGCATTTT.

V usage is TRBV19 and J usage is TRBJ2-7, with 8 bases lining up with TRBD1. The CDR3 is 16 amino acids. J lost 3 bases, V lost 1 base, and 8 bases had no gene match. Germline V gene sequence: CDR1 LNHDA, CDR2 SQIVND (reference sequence). CDR3 residues: CASSIGVTGADYEQYF. The CDR3 DNA reads TGTGCCAGTAGTATAGGCGTGACAGGGGCCGACTACGAGCAGTACTTC. Variable domain in full (rest from reference TRBV19 and TRBJ2-7): DGGITQSPKYLFRKEGQNVTLSCEQNLNHDAMYWYRQDPGQGLRLIYYSQIVNDFQKGDIAEGYSVSREKKESFPLTVTSAQKNPTAFYLCASSIGVTGADYEQYFGPGTRLTVT.

The CDR3 nucleotides are TGTGCCAGCAGCCCTGGGACAGGGCGAGGCTACGAGCAGTACTTC. Translation gives CASSPGTGRGYEQYF. The chain combines TRBV3-1 (or the pseudogene TRBV3-2) with TRBJ2-7; 9 bases align to TRBD1. The V and J ends lost 4 bases and 3 bases, in that order; junction bases with no gene match: 7. Germline CDR1 and CDR2: LGHDT and YNNKEL (reference sequence). This CDR3 has 15 amino acids.

The chain recombines TRBV21-1 with TRBJ2-1; TRBD1, the table's D call, was not compared with the DNA. TRBV21-1 corresponds to a pseudogene. This CDR3 has 19 amino acids. This CDR3 is CASSRRGQGPLLFYNEQFF. The CDR3 DNA sequence: TGTGCCAGCAGCCGAAGAGGACAGGGGCCCCTCCTCTTCTACAATGAGCAGTTCTTC.

On this clone: The junction departs from the called germline gene at one end, perhaps through a read error. The chain is built from TRBV5-1 and TRBJ1-1, with 8 bases fitting TRBD1. The CDR3 contains 10 residues. The V gene's germline CDR1 is SGHRS and CDR2 YFSETQ. The CDR3 here is CASGSDRADF. DNA of the CDR3: TGCGCCAGCGGATCGGACAGGGCCGATTTT.

The chain couples TRBV6-2 or TRBV6-3 to TRBJ2-3; unclear D gene. Trimming shortened V by 5 bases and J by 8 bases, and 8 bases separated the two germline ends. The CDR3 is 11 residues long. Germline V CDR1 and CDR2: MNHEY, SVGEGT. The CDR3 region has the DNA TGTGCCAGCAGTGGGCCCAGTACGCAGTATTTT. Protein sequence: CASSGPSTQYF.

The rearrangement joins TRBV9 to TRBJ1-4; D is unclear. Per the germline V gene, CDR1 is SGDLS and CDR2 is YYNGEE. This CDR3 is built from 15 residues. Trimming removed 3 bases at V and 3 bases at J, with 12 bases between. For the CDR3, the DNA is TGTGCCAGCAGCGCCTGGGCAGCCCCTAATGAAAAACTGTTTTTT. This encodes CASSAWAAPNEKLFF.

This clone appeared a single time. In DNA, the CDR3 is TGTGCCAGCAGCTCCTACGACTACGGCGGGGGGGAGACCCAGTACTTC. It is translated as CASSSYDYGGGETQYF. This chain links TRBV7-9 with TRBJ2-5, with 8 bases matching TRBD2. With V trimmed by 4 bases and J by 5 bases, 12 bases remained unmatched. The CDR3 sequence is 16 residues long. Looked up from germline, CDR1 is SEHNR and CDR2 is FQNEAQ (reference sequence).

This chain joins TRBV4-2 and TRBJ1-1; no firm D call. Germline CDR1 reads LGHNA; CDR2 reads YNFKEQ. Between the trimmed V and J ends, which lost 3 bases and 5 bases, there was a span of 13 bases. The CDR3 has 14 amino acids. The CDR3 DNA reads as TGTGCCAGCAGCCAGGATATGGAGGGAACTGAAGCTTTCTTT. It yields the protein CASSQDMEGTEAFF.

The genes are TRBV9 and TRBJ2-2, with 13 bases aligning to TRBD2. V lost 3 bases, J lost 7 bases, and 6 bases stayed unmatched. Germline values: CDR1 SGDLS, CDR2 YYNGEE. CDR3 length: 16 amino acids. CDR3 bases: TGTGCCAGCAGCGCGACTAGCGGGGGGATCGGCGGGGAGCTGTTTTTT. It encodes CASSATSGGIGGELFF.

The genes are TRBV6-5 and TRBJ1-6; 11 nucleotides agree with TRBD1. CDR3 length: 15 residues. Germline CDR1 is MNHEY and CDR2 is SVGAGI. V shed 8 bases and J 2 bases; nucleotides not matched to a gene: 2. DNA of the CDR3: TGTGCCAGCGGGGACAGGGGGGCCTATAATTCACCCCTCCACTTT. The encoded protein is CASGDRGAYNSPLHF.

CDR3 nucleotides: TGTGCCAGTACCGACAGGGGGGGAAATGAAAAACTGTTTTTT. It encodes CASTDRGGNEKLFF. The chain employs TRBV19 and TRBJ1-4, with 9 bases aligning to TRBD1. This CDR3 has 14 residues. With 7 bases clipped from V and 5 bases from J, the junction kept 5 bases outside the gene matches. The germline gives CDR1 LNHDA, CDR2 SQIVND (reference sequence).

This chain uses TRBV4-3 with TRBJ1-4, with unresolved D. Deletions cut 1 base from V and 0 bases from J, with 3 bases between. The CDR3 consists of 14 residues. CDR1 is LGHNA, CDR2 YSLEER, per germline. CDR3 DNA: TGCGCCAGCAGCCAAGGCGCAACTAATGAAAAACTGTTTTTT. Encoded protein: CASSQGATNEKLFF.

A few counts support this clone. The CDR3 reads CASSQEVKTPGYYEQYF. DNA of the CDR3: TGCGCCAGCAGCCAAGAGGTGAAGACTCCCGGGTACTACGAGCAGTACTTC. The chain has TRBV4-1 and TRBJ2-7, with unresolved D. The germline CDR1 and CDR2 sequences are MGHRA and YSYEKL. This CDR3 comprises 17 residues. The germline V and J ends were trimmed by 0 bases and 3 bases, with 18 bases remaining between them.

This chain uses TRBV14 with TRBJ1-5; D unclear. The CDR3 sequence is 13 residues long. V lost 1 base and J lost 4, with 5 bases in between. Per germline, CDR1 SGHDN and CDR2 FVKESK. In DNA, the CDR3 is TGTGCCAGCAGCCAAGGGGCTAATCAGCCCCAGCATTTT. Translating it yields CASSQGANQPQHF.

The gene calls are TRBV11-2 and TRBJ1-1; the D gene is possibly TRBD1 (5 bases). The CDR3 runs 13 residues. Per the germline V gene, CDR1 is SGHAT and CDR2 is FQNNGV. The V end lost 8 bases, the J end lost 3 bases, and 13 bases lay between the germline ends. CDR3 sequence reads: CASSPGRHTEAFF. The CDR3 nucleotides read TGTGCCAGCTCTCCAGGGAGGCACACTGAAGCTTTCTTT.